This T cell receptor (beta chain) was recovered during a study of response to subunit inactivated influenza vaccine. Study-wide results and limits: That few new T cells are recruited by each seasonal influenza vaccination was the authors' suggestion.

TCRdb fed the RT-PCR reads into MiXCR, producing one record per CDR3 protein. The sample holds 700,000 to 800,000 distinct CDR3 sequences, around 20% seen once. V lost 5 bases and J 9 bases, leaving 12 bases between the germline ends. From germline, CDR1 is SGHTA and CDR2 FQGNSA. CDR3 length equals 12 residues. This clonotype was seen once. No antigen is known for it. The chain links TRBV7-2 to TRBJ2-3; D is possibly TRBD1 (7 bases). The specimen comprised PBMCs from blood, sampled about 5 days after vaccination. This clonotype originated in a man aged 45-65 years who received an inactivated influenza vaccine. CDR3 nucleotide sequence: TGTGCCAGCAGCCAGGGGGGCCCCACGCAGTATTTT. It specifies CASSQGGPTQYF.